This T cell receptor beta chain was recorded in a study of T cells in Graves' hyperthyroidism and ophthalmopathy. The study's findings and limits: Stable hyperthyroidism was separated from ophthalmopathy by a model based on 13 V-J features. Blood also carried most thyroid clonotypes expanded above 0.001.

Diagnosing involved the use of clinical symptoms, serum thyroxine and TRAb, thyroid ultrasound and orbital computed tomography. Germline lookup yields CDR1 DFQATT and CDR2 SNEGSKA (reference sequence). This CDR3 is built from 14 residues. V dropped 2 bases and J dropped 1; count of bases not matched to a gene: 1. Using RNA transcripts as the source, TCR beta CDR3 regions were amplified. Carried out on the TCR CDR3, a first-round RT-PCR used the HTBI primer set. TCRdb reprocessed the multiplex PCR reads with MiXCR, giving one entry per CDR3 protein. The sample includes hundreds of thousands of distinct CDR3 sequences, 11% to 15% of them seen just once. This clonotype has at least ten counts. Its antigen is as yet unknown.

The chain couples TRBV20-1 to TRBJ2-2, with 7 bases identical to TRBD1. This receptor was obtained from a woman in her twenties or thirties with Graves' hyperthyroidism. The specimen sequenced was blood. The CDR3 here is CSARYRGNTGELFF. CDR3 bases: TGCAGTGCTAGATACAGGGGGAACACCGGGGAGCTGTTTTTT.